The 20 T cell receptor beta chains presented below share a single source sample, sequenced in a study of blood T cell repertoires in COVID-19. Generated by immunoSEQ multiplex PCR, the TCRdb table keeps only in-frame clones and is missing some. The sample consists of about 91,000 clones, approximately 76% of them appearing once. The material sequenced was peripheral blood. These receptors were obtained from a man in his sixties or seventies with acute or convalescent COVID-19.

V is TRBV10-2 and J is TRBJ1-1; maybe TRBD1 (6 bases). CDR3 length equals 10 residues. Trimming shortened V by 7 bases and J by 6 bases, and 6 bases separated the two germline ends. Germline-derived CDR1 and CDR2 are WSHSY and SAAADI. The CDR3 here is CASKGAEAFF. CDR3 bases: TGCGCCAGCAAGGGGGCTGAAGCTTTCTTT.

This sequence joins TRBV7-2 and TRBJ2-5; a weak D match, TRBD1 (6 bases). Germline loops: CDR1 SGHTA, CDR2 FQGNSA. Trimming took off 2 bases at V and 5 bases at J, with 18 bases between the two ends. This CDR3 has 16 residues. The CDR3 spells CASSLSSQGMGETQYF. CDR3 nucleotides: TGTGCCAGCAGCTTAAGCTCCCAGGGGATGGGGGAGACCCAGTACTTC.

This clone was detected only a few times. The chain carries TRBV2 and TRBJ1-5, with D unresolved. There are 15 residues in the CDR3. Germline V gene sequence: CDR1 SNHLY, CDR2 FYNNEI. The ends were cut back, 3 bases at V and 4 bases at J, with 13 bases in the middle. The DNA for the CDR3 is TGTGCCAGCAGTGATGAGGTATCACATAATCAGCCCCAGCATTTT. Translating it yields CASSDEVSHNQPQHF. Complete variable domain (other parts from reference TRBV2 and TRBJ1-5): EPEVTQTPSHQVTQMGQEVILRCVPISNHLYFYWYRQILGQKVEFLVSFYNNEISEKSEIFDDQFSVERPDGSNFTLKIRSTKLEDSAMYFCASSDEVSHNQPQHFGDGTRLSIL.

This clone was seen at least ten times. The chain couples TRBV6-1 to TRBJ1-4, with D unclear. The V gene lost 2 bases and the J gene lost 2 bases, with 12 bases spanning the gap. The CDR3 has 16 amino acids. Germline V gene lookup returns CDR1 MNHNS and CDR2 SASEGT. The CDR3 loop reads CASSEFGGSTNEKLFF. The CDR3 DNA reads TGTGCCAGCAGTGAATTTGGAGGGAGCACTAATGAAAAACTGTTTTTT.

This clone was found a few times. The chain couples TRBV7-2 to TRBJ1-1, with D maybe TRBD1 (5 bases). Germline V gives CDR1 SGHTA, CDR2 FQGNSA. Trimming stripped 6 bases from V and 1 base from J, with 9 bases between. CDR3 length: 13 residues. The CDR3: CASRRQPNTEAFF. In DNA, the CDR3 is TGTGCCAGCAGGCGACAGCCGAACACTGAAGCTTTCTTT.

This sequence joins TRBV19 and TRBJ2-3, with D perhaps TRBD1 (5 bases). Germline V gene lookup returns CDR1 LNHDA and CDR2 SQIVND (reference sequence). Trimming took off 1 base at V and 5 bases at J, with 22 bases between the two ends. The CDR3 has 18 amino acids. The CDR3 DNA reads TGTGCCAGTAGTATAGTCGTTCGGAGTGACAGCTACTTAGATACGCAGTATTTT. It is translated as CASSIVVRSDSYLDTQYF.

J is TRBJ2-5 and V is TRBV27; possibly TRBD2 for D (7 bases). The CDR3 covers 16 residues. V dropped 5 bases and J dropped 1 base, with 17 bases sitting between them. CDR1 is MNHEY, CDR2 SMNVEV, per germline (reference sequence). The CDR3 reads CASSPTEGGIQETQYF. DNA for the CDR3: TGTGCCAGCAGTCCGACCGAGGGGGGGATCCAAGAGACCCAGTACTTC.

The J gene is TRBJ1-3, the V gene TRBV3-1 (or the pseudogene TRBV3-2); tentative D call: TRBD1 (6 bases). Germline CDR1 LGHDT, CDR2 YNNKEL (reference sequence). Trimming pared 4 bases from V and 5 bases from J, leaving 12 bases between. The CDR3 is 14 residues long. CDR3 in DNA: TGTGCCAGCAGCCCGGACAGACTAAGAAACACCATATATTTT. This sequence encodes CASSPDRLRNTIYF.

There are a few counts of this clone. The gene calls are TRBV2 and TRBJ1-2, with 7 bases aligning to TRBD1. Germline loops: CDR1 SNHLY, CDR2 FYNNEI. The V gene end was trimmed by 6 bases and the J gene end by 6 bases; junction bases not matched to a gene: 13. The CDR3 is 15 amino acids. In nucleotides, the CDR3 is TGTGCCAGCAGCGTCCGAGACAGGGCCTCGGATGGCTACACCTTC. This gives the protein CASSVRDRASDGYTF.

This rearrangement joins TRBV28 to TRBJ1-4; TRBD1 matches at 9 bases. Trimming took 1 base from V and 7 from J; bases not matched to a gene: 4. The CDR3 length is 15 residues. The germline V gene has CDR1 MDHEN and CDR2 SYDVKM. As DNA, the CDR3 is TGTGCCAGCAGTTTATTGGGACAGGGAGGTGAAAAACTGTTTTTT. Translation: CASSLLGQGGEKLFF.

In this sample, this clone turned up a few times. The rearrangement links TRBV4-2 to TRBJ2-3, with 7 bases aligning to TRBD2. This CDR3 comprises 14 residues. Germline-derived CDR1 and CDR2 are LGHNA and YNFKEQ. Trimming removed 4 bases from V and 6 bases from J; junction bases left unmatched: 7. The CDR3 is CASSRSSGADTQYF. In DNA, the CDR3 is TGTGCCAGCAGCCGAAGCAGCGGGGCCGATACGCAGTATTTT.

The chain combines TRBV5-1 with TRBJ2-7, with 7 bases lining up with TRBD1. CDR1 SGHRS and CDR2 YFSETQ come from the germline V gene. V lost 4 bases, J lost 3 bases, and 10 bases stayed unmatched. This CDR3 is built from 15 residues. The CDR3 sequence: CASSPGDSKFYEQYF. In DNA form, the CDR3 reads TGCGCCAGCAGCCCAGGGGACAGCAAGTTCTACGAGCAGTACTTC.

The V gene is TRBV5-1, the J gene TRBJ1-6, with D perhaps TRBD1 (5 bases). Germline V gives CDR1 SGHRS, CDR2 YFSETQ. The V end was cut by 0 bases, the J end by 9 bases, with 10 bases between. This CDR3 spans 14 amino acids. The CDR3 region has the DNA TGCGCCAGCAGCTTGGGCGACAGTAGTTCACCCCTCCACTTT. This sequence encodes CASSLGDSSSPLHF. Full variable domain (missing parts from reference TRBV5-1 and TRBJ1-6): KAGVTQTPRYLIKTRGQQVTLSCSPISGHRSVSWYQQTPGQGLQFLFEYFSETQRNKGNFPGRFSGRQFSNSRSEMNVSTLELGDSALYLCASSLGDSSSPLHFGNGTRLTVT.

There are a few counts of this clone. CDR3 nucleotide sequence: TGTGCCAGCTCCGACACTCAGTCCCCATCCTACGAGCAGTACTTC. Translating it yields CASSDTQSPSYEQYF. This chain uses TRBV6-6 with TRBJ2-7, with unresolved D. Trimming removed 8 bases from V and 1 base from J, with 18 bases in between. Per the germline V gene, CDR1 is MNHNY and CDR2 is SVGAGI (reference sequence). The CDR3 loop spans 15 amino acids.

The V and J genes are TRBV6-1 and TRBJ2-1; D might be TRBD2 (6 bases). CDR1 and CDR2 from the germline V gene are MNHNS and SASEGT. The ends were cut back, 0 bases at V and 3 bases at J, with 18 bases in the middle. The CDR3 sequence is 18 residues long. The CDR3 spells CASSEAEVGTYFYNEQFF. CDR3 in DNA: TGTGCCAGCAGTGAAGCGGAAGTGGGGACTTACTTCTACAATGAGCAGTTCTTC.

The rearrangement uses TRBV5-6 and TRBJ2-7; tentative D call: TRBD2 (5 bases). V lost 2 bases, J lost 4 bases, and 28 bases lay in between. The CDR3 runs 19 residues. Per the germline V gene, CDR1 is SGHDT and CDR2 is YYEEEE. CDR3 bases: TGTGCCAGCAGCTTCTACCATCTACAGAGGGCGCGGAACTCGTACGAGCAGTACTTC. Protein: CASSFYHLQRARNSYEQYF.

Regarding this clone: Other DNA sequences of this sample code for an identical CDR3. The rearrangement joins TRBV4-1 to TRBJ1-4, with D possibly TRBD1 on 5 matching bases. CDR1 and CDR2 (germline): MGHRA, YSYEKL. Trimming removed 0 bases at V and 0 bases at J, with 11 bases between. The CDR3 sequence is 17 residues long. In DNA form, the CDR3 reads TGCGCCAGCAGCCAAGAGTTGGGGACTGCAACTAATGAAAAACTGTTTTTT. Translating it yields CASSQELGTATNEKLFF.

The CDR3 region has the DNA TGTGCCAGCAGCCCTAGCGGGAGAAAGGCAGATACGCAGTATTTT. This sequence encodes CASSPSGRKADTQYF. The V and J genes are TRBV28 and TRBJ2-3, with TRBD2 matching over 10 bases. Germline CDR1 reads MDHEN; CDR2 reads SYDVKM. CDR3 length: 15 amino acids. Losses at the gene ends were 6 bases for V and 4 bases for J; bases not matched to a gene: 7.

V and J are TRBV2 and TRBJ1-2; the match to TRBD1 covers 7 bases. CDR1 is SNHLY, CDR2 FYNNEI, per germline. Trimming removed 5 bases from V and 5 bases from J; junction bases left unmatched: 2. This CDR3 contains 12 residues. The CDR3 nucleotides read TGTGCCAGCAGTCCACAGGGGTATGGCTACACCTTC. Translating it yields CASSPQGYGYTF.

The chain combines TRBV19 with TRBJ1-5, with TRBD1 identical over 11 bases. The V segment lost 9 bases and the J segment 4 bases; nucleotides outside the gene matches: 8. Per germline, CDR1 LNHDA and CDR2 SQIVND (reference sequence). CDR3 length: 15 amino acids. The CDR3 DNA is TGTGCCAGCACCTCGGACAGGGGGCTTAATCAGCCCCAGCATTTT. It codes for CASTSDRGLNQPQHF.